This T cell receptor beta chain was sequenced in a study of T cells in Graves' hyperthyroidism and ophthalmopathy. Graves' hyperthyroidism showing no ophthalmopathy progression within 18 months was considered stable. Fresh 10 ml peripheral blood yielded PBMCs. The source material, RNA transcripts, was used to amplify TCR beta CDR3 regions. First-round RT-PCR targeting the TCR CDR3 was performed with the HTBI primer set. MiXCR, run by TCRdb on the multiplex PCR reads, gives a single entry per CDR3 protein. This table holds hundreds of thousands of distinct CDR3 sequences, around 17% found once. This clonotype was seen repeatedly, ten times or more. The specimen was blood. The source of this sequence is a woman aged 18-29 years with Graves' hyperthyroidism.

CDR3 sequence (DNA): TGTGCCAGCAGTTTTTCGACAGGGGACTATGGCTACACCTTC. Its translation is CASSFSTGDYGYTF. J is TRBJ1-2 and V is TRBV12-3 or TRBV12-4, with 8 bases identical to TRBD1. The CDR3 loop spans 14 amino acids. J gave up 3 bases and V 3 bases, and 3 bases lay outside the gene matches.